This T cell receptor (beta chain) was profiled in a study of T cells in Graves' hyperthyroidism and ophthalmopathy. Graves' hyperthyroidism without ophthalmopathy progression within 18 months was termed stable. The trim removed 0 bases at V and 0 bases at J, leaving 5 bases unmatched. Germline CDR1 and CDR2: DFQATT and SNEGSKA (reference sequence). The CDR3 covers 15 residues. About this clonotype itself: Its target is unknown.

Study results and limitations: Blood also carried most thyroid clonotypes expanded above 0.001.

RNA transcripts gave rise to amplified TCR beta CDR3 regions. In the first-round RT-PCR of the TCR CDR3, the HTBI primer set was used. TCRdb redid the calling of the multiplex PCR reads with MiXCR, one entry per CDR3 protein. The table has 600,000 or so distinct CDR3 sequences, about 16% seen once. Sequencing input: blood. The TCR sequence derives from a woman under 40 with Graves' hyperthyroidism. V and J are TRBV20-1 and TRBJ2-7, with 7 positions matching TRBD1. CDR3: CSARDLRGHSYEQYF. CDR3 in DNA: TGCAGTGCTAGAGATTTGAGGGGGCACTCCTACGAGCAGTACTTC.